This is a list of T cell receptor beta chains from one sample in a study of T cell changes during pregnancy in multiple sclerosis. Clones were sequenced by immunoSEQ multiplex PCR, and TCRdb holds only the in-frame ones, with some missing. This table has about 77,000 clones, about 93% appearing once. The sample in question was peripheral blood, obtained after pregnancy. These receptors all come from a female donor in good health, enrolled as a control in a pregnancy study. CDR3s include the opening cysteine and the closing phenylalanine or tryptophan. Fields, in order: V gene, J gene, clone size, CDR3 length, D gene, CDR3 protein, CDR3 DNA. D genes are given only for firm matches. Clone size, where shown, is once, few, many, or a class for clones that have expanded.

>TRBV9|TRBJ2-7|-|15|TRBD2
CASSVTPSGGYEQYF
TGTGCCAGCAGCGTGACGCCCAGCGGGGGCTACGAGCAGTACTTC
>TRBV5-6|TRBJ1-3|once|14|-
CASTIQSSGNTIYF
TGTGCCAGCACCATACAGAGCTCTGGAAACACCATATATTTT
>TRBV5-1|TRBJ2-7|-|15|-
CASSFRREPGYEQYF
TGCGCCAGCAGCTTCCGGCGGGAACCGGGCTACGAGCAGTACTTC
>TRBV19|TRBJ2-7|-|12|TRBD1
CASSAGGYEQYF
TGTGCCAGTAGCGCAGGGGGCTACGAGCAGTACTTC
>TRBV7-9|TRBJ1-1|-|15|TRBD1
CASSPQGALNTEAFF
TGTGCCAGCAGTCCGCAGGGGGCCCTGAACACTGAAGCTTTCTTT
>TRBV4-2|TRBJ2-3|-|17|TRBD2
CASSRDGLAGVTDTQYF
TGTGCCAGCAGCCGGGATGGACTAGCGGGGGTCACAGATACGCAGTATTTT
>TRBV5-6|TRBJ1-2|-|16|TRBD1
CASSLFGGTGNYGYTF
TGTGCCAGCAGCTTGTTTGGTGGGACAGGTAACTATGGCTACACCTTC
>TRBV7-9|TRBJ2-3|-|16|TRBD2
CASSLGLRESTDTQYF
TGTGCCAGCAGCTTAGGTCTGCGGGAGAGCACAGATACGCAGTATTTT
>TRBV2|TRBJ1-2|-|15|TRBD1
CASSRRDRGNYGYTF
TGTGCCAGCAGTCGCCGGGACAGGGGAAACTATGGCTACACCTTC
>TRBV5-5|TRBJ1-6|-|16|-
CASSLRGSSYNSPLHF
TGTGCCAGCAGCTTAAGGGGTAGCTCCTATAATTCACCCCTCCACTTT
>TRBV7-8|TRBJ2-7|once|14|-
CASSSSGVGYEQYF
TGTGCCAGCAGCTCCTCCGGGGTGGGCTACGAGCAGTACTTC
>TRBV5-1|TRBJ2-5|-|14|TRBD1
CASSGGQGGETQYF
TGCGCCAGCAGTGGGGGACAGGGCGGAGAGACCCAGTACTTC
>TRBV25-1|TRBJ1-3|-|15|-
CASSEYGTGGNTIYF
TGTGCCAGCAGTGAATATGGCACAGGGGGAAACACCATATATTTT
>TRBV2|TRBJ1-3|-|14|-
CASRRGGFGNTIYF
TGTGCCAGCAGGAGGGGGGGCTTTGGAAACACCATATATTTT
>TRBV9|TRBJ2-7|once|13|TRBD1
CASSTGTGDVQYF
TGTGCCAGCAGCACAGGGACAGGGGACGTGCAGTACTTC
>TRBV2|TRBJ2-6|-|16|-
CASRPGTGIVANVLTF
TGTGCCAGCCGCCCCGGAACAGGGATCGTAGCCAACGTCCTGACTTTC
>TRBV2|TRBJ1-5|-|14|-
CASAELSGVQPQHF
TGTGCCAGCGCTGAACTATCAGGGGTTCAGCCCCAGCATTTT
>TRBV5-1|TRBJ1-6|-|17|-
CASSLGFRMSYNSPLHF
TGCGCCAGCAGCTTGGGTTTCAGGATGTCCTATAATTCACCCCTCCACTTT
>TRBV11-2|TRBJ1-4|once|15|-
CASSRRRRLNEKLFF
TGTGCCAGCAGCCGCCGACGGCGACTGAATGAAAAACTGTTTTTT
>TRBV28|TRBJ1-6|-|14|TRBD1
CASSSGQSDSPLHF
TGTGCCAGCAGTTCGGGACAGTCGGATTCACCCCTCCACTTT
>TRBV7-2|TRBJ1-1|-|12|-
CASSFDRDGAFF
TGTGCCAGCAGCTTCGATCGCGATGGAGCTTTCTTT
>TRBV2|TRBJ1-3|-|16|-
CASRIRGESSGNTIYF
TGTGCCAGCAGGATCCGGGGGGAGAGCTCTGGAAACACCATATATTTT
>TRBV6-4|TRBJ2-2|-|18|TRBD2
CASSDSDALAGWGGELFF
TGTGCCAGCAGTGACTCCGACGCACTAGCGGGATGGGGCGGGGAGCTGTTTTTT
>TRBV9|TRBJ2-3|-|16|-
CASSVDRAEPTDTQYF
TGTGCCAGCAGCGTAGACCGAGCGGAGCCCACAGATACGCAGTATTTT
>TRBV30|TRBJ2-7|-|12|TRBD1
CAWSTGRPEQYF
TGTGCCTGGTCGACAGGGCGGCCAGAGCAGTACTTC
>TRBV14|TRBJ1-3|-|14|-
CASSQDGRANTIYF
TGTGCCAGCAGCCAAGATGGGAGGGCGAACACCATATATTTT
>TRBV4-3|TRBJ1-2|-|13|TRBD1
CASSGQGVGGYTF
TGCGCCAGCAGCGGACAGGGGGTCGGTGGCTACACCTTC
>TRBV5-1|TRBJ2-5|-|14|TRBD1
CASSFSGQGETQYF
TGCGCCAGCAGCTTCTCGGGACAGGGAGAGACCCAGTACTTC
>TRBV2|TRBJ2-1|-|15|TRBD2
CANSGGRGRINEQFF
TGTGCCAACTCAGGCGGGCGGGGGAGGATTAATGAGCAGTTCTTC
>TRBV5-5|TRBJ2-7|-|11|-
CASTNYYEQYF
TGTGCCAGCACAAACTACTACGAGCAGTACTTC
>TRBV25-1|TRBJ1-6|-|14|TRBD1
CASSEQGGGSPLHF
TGTGCCAGCAGTGAACAAGGGGGCGGATCACCCCTCCACTTT
>TRBV5-1|TRBJ1-6|-|18|TRBD1
CASSSTPGGRATNSPLHF
TGCGCCAGCAGCTCTACTCCAGGGGGCCGCGCAACCAATTCACCCCTCCACTTT
>TRBV7-2|TRBJ2-1|-|16|-
CASSLGGRETYNEQFF
TGTGCCAGCAGCTTAGGCGGGCGGGAAACCTACAATGAGCAGTTCTTC
>TRBV19|TRBJ2-1|-|19|-
CASSIDRFREVLKGNEQFF
TGTGCCAGTAGTATAGATCGTTTTAGGGAGGTGTTGAAGGGCAATGAGCAGTTCTTC
>TRBV5-1|TRBJ1-2|-|14|TRBD1
CASSGGQGAYGYTF
TGCGCCAGCAGCGGGGGACAGGGGGCTTATGGCTACACCTTC
>TRBV29-1|TRBJ2-2|-|15|-
CSATRDTRDTGELFF
TGCAGCGCCACCAGGGATACCCGCGACACCGGGGAGCTGTTTTTT
>TRBV6-6|TRBJ1-3|-|14|-
CASFAGLAGNTIYF
TGTGCCAGCTTTGCGGGGCTGGCGGGAAACACCATATATTTT
>TRBV11-2|TRBJ2-7|-|13|TRBD2
CASSLAGVYEQYF
TGTGCCAGCAGCCTAGCGGGGGTCTACGAGCAGTACTTC
>TRBV2|TRBJ2-4|-|14|TRBD2
CASSERGGQNIQYF
TGTGCCAGCAGTGAACGGGGGGGCCAAAACATTCAGTACTTC
>TRBV19|TRBJ2-5|-|13|TRBD2
CASSDQRGETQYF
TGTGCCAGTAGTGACCAGCGGGGCGAGACCCAGTACTTC
>TRBV19|TRBJ2-7|-|13|-
CASSSQQGYEQYF
TGTGCCAGTAGTTCACAACAGGGCTACGAGCAGTACTTC
>TRBV10-2|TRBJ1-1|-|13|-
CASSEWPGTEAFF
TGCGCCAGCAGTGAGTGGCCAGGCACTGAAGCTTTCTTT
>TRBV7-9|TRBJ1-1|once|16|-
CASSLGSGGSGTEAFF
TGTGCCAGCAGCTTAGGTTCGGGGGGGTCAGGAACTGAAGCTTTCTTT
>TRBV5-8|TRBJ1-1|-|14|TRBD1
CASSLYFRGQEAFF
TGTGCCAGCAGCTTGTACTTCAGGGGGCAAGAAGCTTTCTTT
>TRBV25-1|TRBJ1-1|-|16|-
CASSEWGGGENTEAFF
TGTGCCAGCAGTGAATGGGGGGGCGGGGAGAACACTGAAGCTTTCTTT
>TRBV19|TRBJ2-2|-|13|-
CASLSAGTGELFF
TGTGCCAGTCTCTCCGCGGGGACCGGGGAGCTGTTTTTT
>TRBV6-6|TRBJ2-7|-|12|-
CASSPYSYEQYF
TGTGCCAGCAGTCCCTACTCCTACGAGCAGTACTTC
>TRBV27|TRBJ2-5|-|14|TRBD1
CASSLWSRGETQYF
TGTGCCAGCAGTTTATGGTCCAGGGGGGAGACCCAGTACTTC
>TRBV18|TRBJ1-5|-|14|TRBD1
CASSLDRVSPPQHF
TGTGCCAGCTCCCTCGACAGGGTTAGTCCGCCCCAGCATTTT
>TRBV5-4|TRBJ1-6|-|12|-
CASRVDYSPLHF
TGTGCCAGCAGGGTAGATTATTCACCCCTCCACTTT
>TRBV12-5|TRBJ1-1|once|17|TRBD1
CASGPRQGKKRNTEAFF
TGTGCTAGTGGTCCGAGACAGGGGAAGAAGAGGAACACTGAAGCTTTCTTT
>TRBV18|TRBJ2-3|-|14|-
CASSPGTSSDTQYF
TGTGCCAGCTCACCTGGTACCAGTAGCGATACGCAGTATTTT
>TRBV19|TRBJ2-7|-|14|-
CASSIQQGKYEQYF
TGTGCCAGTAGTATCCAACAGGGAAAATACGAGCAGTACTTC
>TRBV27|TRBJ2-3|-|15|-
CASSSGLSSTDTQYF
TGTGCCAGCAGTTCCGGACTATCTAGCACAGATACGCAGTATTTT
>TRBV28|TRBJ2-7|-|14|TRBD1
CASSSGTASYEQYF
TGTGCCAGCAGCTCCGGGACAGCCTCCTACGAGCAGTACTTC